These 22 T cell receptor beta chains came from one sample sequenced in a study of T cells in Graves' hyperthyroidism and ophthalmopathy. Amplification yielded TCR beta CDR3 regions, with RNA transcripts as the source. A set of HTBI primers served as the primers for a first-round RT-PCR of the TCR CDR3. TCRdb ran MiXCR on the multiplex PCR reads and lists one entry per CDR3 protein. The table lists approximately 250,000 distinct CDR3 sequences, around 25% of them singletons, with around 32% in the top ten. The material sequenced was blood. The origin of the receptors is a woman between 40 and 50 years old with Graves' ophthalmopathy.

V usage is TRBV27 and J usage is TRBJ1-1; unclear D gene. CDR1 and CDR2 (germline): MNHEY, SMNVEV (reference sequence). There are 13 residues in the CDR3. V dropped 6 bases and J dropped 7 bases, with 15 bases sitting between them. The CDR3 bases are TGTGCCAGCAGCTTGGTGTATGGGAGTGAAGCTTTCTTT. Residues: CASSLVYGSEAFF.

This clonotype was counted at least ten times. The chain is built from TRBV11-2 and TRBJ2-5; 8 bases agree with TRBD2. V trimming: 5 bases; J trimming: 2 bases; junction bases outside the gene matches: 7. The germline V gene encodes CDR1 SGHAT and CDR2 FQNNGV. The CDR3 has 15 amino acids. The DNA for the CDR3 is TGTGCCAGCAGCGCACTAGCGGTGGGGCAAGAGACCCAGTACTTC. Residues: CASSALAVGQETQYF.

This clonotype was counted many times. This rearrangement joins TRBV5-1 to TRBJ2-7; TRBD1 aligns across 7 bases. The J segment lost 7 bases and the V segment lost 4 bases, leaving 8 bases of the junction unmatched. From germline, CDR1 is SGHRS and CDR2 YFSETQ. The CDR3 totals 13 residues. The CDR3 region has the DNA TGCGCCAGCAGCAGAAGGACAGGCTTAGAGCAGTACTTC. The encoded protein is CASSRRTGLEQYF.

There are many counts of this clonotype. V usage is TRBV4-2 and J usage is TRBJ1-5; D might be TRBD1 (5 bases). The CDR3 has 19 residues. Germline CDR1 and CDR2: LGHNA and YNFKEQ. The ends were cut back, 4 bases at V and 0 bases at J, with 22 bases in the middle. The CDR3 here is CASSPTATQGLNSNQPQHF. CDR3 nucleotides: TGTGCCAGCAGCCCTACCGCCACTCAGGGACTAAATAGCAATCAGCCCCAGCATTTT.

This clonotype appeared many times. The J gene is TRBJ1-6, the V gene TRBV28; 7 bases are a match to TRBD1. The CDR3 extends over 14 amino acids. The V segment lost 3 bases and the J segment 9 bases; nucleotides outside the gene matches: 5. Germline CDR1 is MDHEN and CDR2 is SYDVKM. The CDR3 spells CASSLLDRVSPLHF. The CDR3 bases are TGTGCCAGCAGTTTGCTAGACAGGGTTTCACCCCTCCACTTT.

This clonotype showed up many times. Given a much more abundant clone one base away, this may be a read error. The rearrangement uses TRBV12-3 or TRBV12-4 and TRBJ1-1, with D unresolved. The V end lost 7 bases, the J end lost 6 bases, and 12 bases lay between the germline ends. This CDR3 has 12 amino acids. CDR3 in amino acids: CASTPSGAEAFF. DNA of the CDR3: TGTGCCAGCACTCCCTCTGGGGCTGAAGCTTTCTTT.

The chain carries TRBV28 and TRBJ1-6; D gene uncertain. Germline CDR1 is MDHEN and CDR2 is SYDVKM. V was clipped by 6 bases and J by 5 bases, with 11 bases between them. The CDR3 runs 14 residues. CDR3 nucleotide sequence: TGTGCCAGCAGGGAGGACGGACATAATTCACCCCTCCACTTT. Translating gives CASREDGHNSPLHF.

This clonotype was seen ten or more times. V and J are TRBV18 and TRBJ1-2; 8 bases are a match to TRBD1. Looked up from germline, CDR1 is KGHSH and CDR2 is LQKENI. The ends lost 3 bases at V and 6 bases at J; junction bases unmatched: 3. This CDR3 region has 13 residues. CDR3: CASSPDRGHGYTF. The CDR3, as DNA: TGTGCCAGCTCACCCGACAGGGGACATGGCTACACCTTC.

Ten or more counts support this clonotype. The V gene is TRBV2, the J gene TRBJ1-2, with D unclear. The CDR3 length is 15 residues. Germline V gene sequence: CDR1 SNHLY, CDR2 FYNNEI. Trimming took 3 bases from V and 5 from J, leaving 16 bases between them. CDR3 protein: CASSDSISTLYGYTF. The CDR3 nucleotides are TGTGCCAGCAGTGACAGCATCAGTACTCTGTATGGCTACACCTTC.

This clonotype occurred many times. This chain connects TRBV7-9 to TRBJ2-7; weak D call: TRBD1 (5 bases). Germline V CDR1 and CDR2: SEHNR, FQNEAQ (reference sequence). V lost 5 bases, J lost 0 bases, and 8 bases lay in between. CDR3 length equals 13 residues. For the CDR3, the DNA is TGTGCCAGCAGCGCGACAGCCTCCTACGAGCAGTACTTC. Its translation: CASSATASYEQYF.

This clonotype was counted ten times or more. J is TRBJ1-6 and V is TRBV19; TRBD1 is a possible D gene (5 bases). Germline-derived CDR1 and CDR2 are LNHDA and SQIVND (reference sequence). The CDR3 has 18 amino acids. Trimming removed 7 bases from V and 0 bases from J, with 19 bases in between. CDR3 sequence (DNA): TGTGCCAGTACCCCATCGGGAGGGGTAAGCTCCTATAATTCACCCCTCCACTTT. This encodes CASTPSGGVSSYNSPLHF. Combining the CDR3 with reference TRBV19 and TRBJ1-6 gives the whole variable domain DGGITQSPKYLFRKEGQNVTLSCEQNLNHDAMYWYRQDPGQGLRLIYYSQIVNDFQKGDIAEGYSVSREKKESFPLTVTSAQKNPTAFYLCASTPSGGVSSYNSPLHFGNGTRLTVT.

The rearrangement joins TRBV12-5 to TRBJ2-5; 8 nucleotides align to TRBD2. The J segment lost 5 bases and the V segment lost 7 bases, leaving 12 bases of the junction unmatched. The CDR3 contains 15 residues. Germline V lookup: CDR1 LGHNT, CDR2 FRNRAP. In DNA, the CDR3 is TGTGCTAGTGCCATAAGCGGGAGAGGGGGGGAGACCCAGTACTTC. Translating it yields CASAISGRGGETQYF.

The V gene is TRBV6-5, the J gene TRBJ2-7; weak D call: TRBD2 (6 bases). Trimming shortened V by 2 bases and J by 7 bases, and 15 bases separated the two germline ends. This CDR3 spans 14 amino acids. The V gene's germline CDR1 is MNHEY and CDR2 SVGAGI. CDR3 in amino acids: CASSYNAGFGEQYF. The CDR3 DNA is TGTGCCAGCAGTTACAATGCGGGGTTTGGGGAGCAGTACTTC.

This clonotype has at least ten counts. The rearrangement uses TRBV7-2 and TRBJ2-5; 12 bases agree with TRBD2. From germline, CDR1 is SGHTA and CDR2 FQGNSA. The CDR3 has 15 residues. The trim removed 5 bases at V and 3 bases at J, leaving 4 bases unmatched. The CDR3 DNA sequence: TGTGCCAGCAGCAAAGGACTAGCGGGAAAAGAGACCCAGTACTTC. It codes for CASSKGLAGKETQYF.

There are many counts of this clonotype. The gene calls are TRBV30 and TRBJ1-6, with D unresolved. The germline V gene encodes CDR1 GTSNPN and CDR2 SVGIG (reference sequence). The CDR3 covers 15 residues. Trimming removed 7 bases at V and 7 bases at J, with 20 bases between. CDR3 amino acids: CALKGPSGGNSPLHF. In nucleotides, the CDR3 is TGTGCCTTAAAGGGCCCTTCGGGTGGAAATTCACCCCTCCACTTT.

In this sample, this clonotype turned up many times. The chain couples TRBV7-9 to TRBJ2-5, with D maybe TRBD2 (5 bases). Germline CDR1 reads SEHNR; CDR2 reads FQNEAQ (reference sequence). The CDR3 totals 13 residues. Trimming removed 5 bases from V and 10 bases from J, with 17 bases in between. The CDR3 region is CASSLGLYGDQYF. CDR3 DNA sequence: TGTGCCAGCAGCCTAGGGCTTTACGGGGACCAGTACTTC. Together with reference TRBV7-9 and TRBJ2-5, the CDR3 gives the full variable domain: DTGVSQNPRHKITKRGQNVTFRCDPISEHNRLYWYRQTLGQGPEFLTYFQNEAQLEKSRLLSDRFSAERPKGSFSTLEIQRTEQGDSAMYLCASSLGLYGDQYFGPGTRLLVL.

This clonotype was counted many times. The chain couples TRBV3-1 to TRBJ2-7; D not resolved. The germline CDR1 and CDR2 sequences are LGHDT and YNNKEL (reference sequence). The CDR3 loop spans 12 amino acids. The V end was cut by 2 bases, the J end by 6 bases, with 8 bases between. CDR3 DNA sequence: TGTGCCAGCAGCCAATCGTATATCGAGCAGTACTTC. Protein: CASSQSYIEQYF.

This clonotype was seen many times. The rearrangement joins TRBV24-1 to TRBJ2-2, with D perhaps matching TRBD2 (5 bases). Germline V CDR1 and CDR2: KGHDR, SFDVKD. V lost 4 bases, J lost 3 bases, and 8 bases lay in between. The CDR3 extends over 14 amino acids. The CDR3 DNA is TGTGCCACCAGTGACCGGGGATACACCGGGGAGCTGTTTTTT. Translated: CATSDRGYTGELFF.

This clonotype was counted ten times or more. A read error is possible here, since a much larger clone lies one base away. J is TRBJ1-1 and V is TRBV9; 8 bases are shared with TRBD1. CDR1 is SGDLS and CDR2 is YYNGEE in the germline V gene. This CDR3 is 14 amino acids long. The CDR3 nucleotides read TGTGCCAGCAGCGAAACAGGGGGTATTACTGAAGCTTCCTTT. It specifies CASSETGGITEASF.

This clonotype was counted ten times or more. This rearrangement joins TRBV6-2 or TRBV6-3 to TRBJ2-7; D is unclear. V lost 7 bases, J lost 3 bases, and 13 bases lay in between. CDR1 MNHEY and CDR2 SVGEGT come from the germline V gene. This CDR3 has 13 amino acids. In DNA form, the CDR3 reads TGTGCCAGCACCATCGACCCGTTCTACGAGCAGTACTTC. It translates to CASTIDPFYEQYF.

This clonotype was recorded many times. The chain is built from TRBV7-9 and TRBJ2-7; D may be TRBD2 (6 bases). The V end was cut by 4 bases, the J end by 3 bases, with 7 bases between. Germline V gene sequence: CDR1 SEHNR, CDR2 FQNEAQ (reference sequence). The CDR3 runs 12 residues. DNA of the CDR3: TGTGCCAGCAGCTCGGACTACTACGAGCAGTACTTC. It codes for CASSSDYYEQYF.

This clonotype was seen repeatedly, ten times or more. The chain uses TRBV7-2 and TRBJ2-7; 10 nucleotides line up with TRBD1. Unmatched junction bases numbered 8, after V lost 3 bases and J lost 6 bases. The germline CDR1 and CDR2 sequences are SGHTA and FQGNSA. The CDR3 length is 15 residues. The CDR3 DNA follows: TGTGCCAGCAGCTTGGGGGGACAGGGGAATCCCGAGCAGTACTTC. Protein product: CASSLGGQGNPEQYF.